What follows are 10 T cell receptor beta chains derived from one specimen sequenced in a study of blood T cell repertoires in COVID-19 (dated by TCRdb to 2018 to 2021). The method was the immunoSEQ multiplex PCR assay. TCRdb provides this immuneACCESS table in a form limited to in-frame rearrangements. Some clones are lacking; in checked studies, under half of them reflect an unresolved V gene, and why the rest are absent is not known. Here the sample has tens of thousands of clones; 75% to 90% occur a single time. The ten largest clonotypes hold about 1.4% of the sample. The sample taken for sequencing was peripheral blood. These receptors originate from a man in his fifties or sixties with acute or convalescent COVID-19.

The chain joins TRBV4-2 to TRBJ2-1; TRBD2 aligns across 7 bases. Germline V gene lookup returns CDR1 LGHNA and CDR2 YNFKEQ. The CDR3 consists of 17 residues. With V trimmed by 0 bases and J by 2 bases, 7 bases remained unmatched. The CDR3 loop is CASSQDGLAVTYNEQFF. CDR3 DNA: TGTGCCAGCAGCCAAGATGGCCTAGCGGTCACCTACAATGAGCAGTTCTTC.

This rearrangement joins TRBV4-3 to TRBJ2-7; the D gene is possibly TRBD2 (6 bases). The CDR3 runs 14 residues. CDR1 and CDR2 (germline): LGHNA, YSLEER. Trimming stripped 1 base from V and 4 bases from J, with 11 bases between. This CDR3 reads CASSQGKLAYEQYF. CDR3 bases: TGCGCCAGCAGCCAAGGGAAGCTAGCGTACGAGCAGTACTTC.

The chain couples TRBV28 to TRBJ2-1; TRBD2 is a possible D gene (6 bases). The CDR3 has 14 residues. V gave up 2 bases and J gave up 4 bases, with 9 bases separating them. CDR1 is MDHEN and CDR2 is SYDVKM in the germline V gene. Here the CDR3 reads CASSLRDLYNEQFF. The CDR3 coding sequence is TGTGCCAGCAGTTTAAGGGACTTATACAATGAGCAGTTCTTC. The full variable domain, rest sourced from reference TRBV28 and TRBJ2-1, is DVKVTQSSRYLVKRTGEKVFLECVQDMDHENMFWYRQDPGLGLRLIYFSYDVKMKEKGDIPEGYSVSREKKERFSLILESASTNQTSMYLCASSLRDLYNEQFFGPGTRLTVL.

The chain employs TRBV28 and TRBJ1-4; perhaps TRBD1 as D (6 bases). Germline lookup yields CDR1 MDHEN and CDR2 SYDVKM. Trimming stripped 3 bases from V and 5 bases from J, with 7 bases between. The CDR3 consists of 13 residues. CDR3 loop: CASSFRGNEKLFF. The DNA of the CDR3 is TGTGCCAGCAGTTTCAGGGGAAATGAAAAACTGTTTTTT.

CDR3 loop: CASSYTTGTGNSGELFF. The CDR3 nucleotides are TGTGCCAGCAGTTACACCACCGGGACAGGCAATTCCGGGGAGCTGTTTTTT. V and J are TRBV6-2 or TRBV6-3 and TRBJ2-2, with 8 nucleotides matching TRBD1. After removal of 2 bases from V and 6 bases from J, the junction contained 11 bases not matched to a gene. The germline CDR1 and CDR2 sequences are MNHEY and SVGEGT. CDR3 length: 17 residues.

This chain links TRBV19 with TRBJ1-5; 8 positions agree with TRBD1. Germline trimming cut 4 bases from V and 4 bases from J; bases unmatched to any gene: 6. The CDR3 length is 15 residues. Germline assignment: CDR1 LNHDA and CDR2 SQIVND (reference sequence). CDR3 DNA: TGTGCCAGTAGTACTCCCCGGGACAGGAATCAGCCCCAGCATTTT. This sequence encodes CASSTPRDRNQPQHF.

The chain uses TRBV7-2 and TRBJ1-3; 10 bases are a match to TRBD1. In germline, CDR1 is SGHTA, CDR2 FQGNSA. With 4 bases clipped from V and 4 bases from J, the junction kept 10 bases outside the gene matches. This CDR3 is built from 17 residues. The CDR3 reads CASSSRGGGQGGNTIYF. CDR3 DNA: TGTGCCAGCAGCTCCAGAGGTGGGGGACAGGGGGGAAACACCATATATTTT.

V and J are TRBV28 and TRBJ1-1, with unresolved D. The V gene's germline CDR1 is MDHEN and CDR2 SYDVKM. The V and J ends lost 1 base and 5 bases respectively, with 5 bases between them. This CDR3 comprises 12 residues. The CDR3 bases are TGTGCCAGCAGTTTATTGAGGACTGAAGCTTTCTTT. Translating it yields CASSLLRTEAFF.

Written as DNA, the CDR3 is TGTGCCAGCAGCTTTAACTACGAGCAGTACTTC. Translated: CASSFNYEQYF. This rearrangement joins TRBV28 to TRBJ2-7; D not certain. The CDR3 is 11 residues long. Between the trimmed V and J ends, which lost 6 bases and 3 bases, there was a span of 6 bases. The germline gives CDR1 MDHEN, CDR2 SYDVKM.

The chain is built from TRBV12-2 and TRBJ2-7; the table's D call of TRBD1 was not tested on the DNA. TRBV12-2 has pseudogene status. The CDR3 contains 16 residues. CDR3 residues: CASRYGPGTGAYEQYF. DNA for the CDR3: TGTGCAAGTCGCTATGGGCCCGGGACAGGGGCCTACGAGCAGTACTTC.